This T cell receptor beta chain originates from a study of OX40 agonist ivuxolimab in advanced cancers. Some clones are missing from TCRdb's copy, which holds only in-frame ones; the method was immunoSEQ multiplex PCR. The table includes 70,000 or so clones, around 84% detected once. CDR1 SGDLS and CDR2 YYNGEE come from the germline V gene. Losses at the gene ends were 0 bases for V and 6 bases for J; bases not matched to a gene: 8. This CDR3 region has 17 residues. The TCR originated in an adult with an advanced solid tumor such as melanoma, head and neck, liver or kidney cancer. The specimen was CD4+ or CD8+ T cells sorted from blood, collected in a trial of the OX40 agonist ivuxolimab. The V call is TRBV9, the J call TRBJ2-2, with 10 bases lining up with TRBD2. The DNA for the CDR3 is TGTGCCAGCAGCGTAGTCTCTAGCGGGGGATCGGCCGGGGAGCTGTTTTTT. As protein: CASSVVSSGGSAGELFF.